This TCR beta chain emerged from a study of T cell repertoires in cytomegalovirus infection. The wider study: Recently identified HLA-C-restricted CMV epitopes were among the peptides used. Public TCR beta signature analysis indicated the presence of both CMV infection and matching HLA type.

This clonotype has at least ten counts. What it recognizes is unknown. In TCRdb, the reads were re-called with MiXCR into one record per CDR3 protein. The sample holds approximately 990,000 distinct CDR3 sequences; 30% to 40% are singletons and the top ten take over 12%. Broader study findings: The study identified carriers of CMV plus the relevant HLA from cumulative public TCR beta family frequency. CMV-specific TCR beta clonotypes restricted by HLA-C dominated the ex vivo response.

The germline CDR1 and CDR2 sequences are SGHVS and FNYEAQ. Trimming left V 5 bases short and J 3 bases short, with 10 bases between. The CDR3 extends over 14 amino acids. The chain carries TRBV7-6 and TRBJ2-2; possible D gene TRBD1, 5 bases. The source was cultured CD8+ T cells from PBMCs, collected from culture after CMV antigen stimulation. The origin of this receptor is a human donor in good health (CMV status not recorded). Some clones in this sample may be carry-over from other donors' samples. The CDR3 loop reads CASSQTGYTGELFF. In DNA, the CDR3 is TGTGCCAGCAGCCAAACAGGATACACCGGGGAGCTGTTTTTT.